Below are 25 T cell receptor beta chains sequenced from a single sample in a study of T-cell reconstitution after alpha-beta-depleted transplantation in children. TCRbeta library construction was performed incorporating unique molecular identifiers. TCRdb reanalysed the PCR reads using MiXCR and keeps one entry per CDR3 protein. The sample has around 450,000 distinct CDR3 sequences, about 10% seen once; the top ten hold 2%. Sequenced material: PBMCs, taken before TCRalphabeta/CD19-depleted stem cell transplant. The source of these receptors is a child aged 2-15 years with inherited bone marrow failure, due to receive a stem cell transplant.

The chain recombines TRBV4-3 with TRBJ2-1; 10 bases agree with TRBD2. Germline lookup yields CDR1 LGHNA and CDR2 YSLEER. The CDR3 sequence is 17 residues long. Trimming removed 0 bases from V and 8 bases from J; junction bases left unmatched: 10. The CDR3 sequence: CASSQDPAGGPMDEQFF. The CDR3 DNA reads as TGCGCCAGCAGCCAAGATCCAGCGGGAGGGCCGATGGATGAGCAGTTCTTC.

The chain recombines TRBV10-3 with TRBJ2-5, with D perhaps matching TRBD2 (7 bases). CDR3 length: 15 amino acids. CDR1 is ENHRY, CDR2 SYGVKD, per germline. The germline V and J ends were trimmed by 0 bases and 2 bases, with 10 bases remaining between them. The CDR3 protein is CAISESGRGQETQYF. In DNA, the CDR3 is TGTGCCATCAGTGAGTCGGGGAGGGGGCAAGAGACCCAGTACTTC.

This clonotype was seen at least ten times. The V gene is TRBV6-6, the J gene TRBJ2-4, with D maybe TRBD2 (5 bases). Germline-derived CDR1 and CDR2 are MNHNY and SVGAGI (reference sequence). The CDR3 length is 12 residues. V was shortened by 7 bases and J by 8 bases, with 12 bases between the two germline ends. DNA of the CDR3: TGTGCCAGCACGGGGAAAAGGGACATTCAGTACTTC. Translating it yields CASTGKRDIQYF.

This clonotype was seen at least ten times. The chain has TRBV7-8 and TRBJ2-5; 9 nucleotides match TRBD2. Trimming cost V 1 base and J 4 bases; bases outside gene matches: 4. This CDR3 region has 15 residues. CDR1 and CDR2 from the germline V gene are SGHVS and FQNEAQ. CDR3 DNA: TGTGCCAGCAGCTTAGTAGCGGGAGCGGGAGAGACCCAGTACTTC. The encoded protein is CASSLVAGAGETQYF.

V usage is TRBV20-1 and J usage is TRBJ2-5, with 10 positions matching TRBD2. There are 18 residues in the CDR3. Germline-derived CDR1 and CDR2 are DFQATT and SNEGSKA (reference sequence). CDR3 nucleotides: TGCAGCGCCGGGGTCCTGGCTAGCGGGAGAGGTGATCAAGAGACCCAGTACTTC. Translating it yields CSAGVLASGRGDQETQYF.

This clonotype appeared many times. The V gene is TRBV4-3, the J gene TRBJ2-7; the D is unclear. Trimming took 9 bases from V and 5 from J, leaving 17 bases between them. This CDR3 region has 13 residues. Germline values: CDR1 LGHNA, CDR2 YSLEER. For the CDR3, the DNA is TGCGCCAGAATAAAAGGGCGGCACCACGAGCAGTACTTC. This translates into CARIKGRHHEQYF.

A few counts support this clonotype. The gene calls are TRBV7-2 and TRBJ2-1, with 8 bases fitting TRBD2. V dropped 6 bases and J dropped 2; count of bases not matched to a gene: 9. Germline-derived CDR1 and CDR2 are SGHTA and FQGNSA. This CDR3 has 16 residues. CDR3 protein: CASSYSGIFPYNEQFF. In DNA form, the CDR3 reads TGTGCCAGCAGTTATAGCGGGATTTTTCCCTACAATGAGCAGTTCTTC.

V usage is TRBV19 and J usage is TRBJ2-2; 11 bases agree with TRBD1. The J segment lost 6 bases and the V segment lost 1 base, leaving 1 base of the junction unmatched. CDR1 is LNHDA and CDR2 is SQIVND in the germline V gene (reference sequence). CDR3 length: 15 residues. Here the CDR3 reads CASSIGGQGAGELFF. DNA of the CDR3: TGTGCCAGTAGTATAGGGGGACAGGGGGCCGGGGAGCTGTTTTTT.

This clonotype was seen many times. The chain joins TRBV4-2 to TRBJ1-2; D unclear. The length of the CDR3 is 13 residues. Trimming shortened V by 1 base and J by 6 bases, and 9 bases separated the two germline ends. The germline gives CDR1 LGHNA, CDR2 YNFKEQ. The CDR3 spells CASSQAAGNGYTF. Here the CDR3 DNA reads TGTGCCAGCAGCCAAGCAGCGGGGAATGGCTACACCTTC.

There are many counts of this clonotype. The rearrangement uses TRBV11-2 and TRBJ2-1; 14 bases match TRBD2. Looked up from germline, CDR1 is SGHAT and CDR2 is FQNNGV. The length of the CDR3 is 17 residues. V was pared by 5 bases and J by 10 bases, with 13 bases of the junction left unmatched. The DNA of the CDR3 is TGTGCCAGCAGCCTTAGACTAGCGGGAGGGCCAAGGGAAGAGCAGTTCTTC. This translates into CASSLRLAGGPREEQFF.

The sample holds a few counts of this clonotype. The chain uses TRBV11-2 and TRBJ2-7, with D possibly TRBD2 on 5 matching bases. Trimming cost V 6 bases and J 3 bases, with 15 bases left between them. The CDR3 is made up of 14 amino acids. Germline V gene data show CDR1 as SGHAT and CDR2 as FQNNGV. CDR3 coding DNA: TGTGCCAGCAGTCGATCCGGGGTCATCTACGAGCAGTACTTC. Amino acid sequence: CASSRSGVIYEQYF.

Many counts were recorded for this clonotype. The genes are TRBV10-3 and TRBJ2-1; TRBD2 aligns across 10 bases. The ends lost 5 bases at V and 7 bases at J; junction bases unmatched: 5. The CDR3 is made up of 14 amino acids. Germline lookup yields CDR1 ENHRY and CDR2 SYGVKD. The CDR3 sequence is CAISILAGVNEQFF. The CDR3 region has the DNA TGTGCCATCAGTATCCTAGCGGGAGTGAATGAGCAGTTCTTC.

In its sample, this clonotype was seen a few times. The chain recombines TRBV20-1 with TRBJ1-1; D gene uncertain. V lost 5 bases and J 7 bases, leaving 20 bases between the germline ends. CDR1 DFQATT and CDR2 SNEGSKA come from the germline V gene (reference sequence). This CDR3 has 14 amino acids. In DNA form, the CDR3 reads TGCAGTGCTCCCCGAAGAGGGCCTAACCTTGAAGCTTTCTTT. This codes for CSAPRRGPNLEAFF.

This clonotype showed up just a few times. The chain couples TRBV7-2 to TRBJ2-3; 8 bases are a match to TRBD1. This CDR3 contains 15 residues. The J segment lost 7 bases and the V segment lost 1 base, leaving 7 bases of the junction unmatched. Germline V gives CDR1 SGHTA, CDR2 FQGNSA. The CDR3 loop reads CASSLDGRGLYTQYF. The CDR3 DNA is TGTGCCAGCAGCTTAGACGGCAGGGGGCTTTATACGCAGTATTTT.

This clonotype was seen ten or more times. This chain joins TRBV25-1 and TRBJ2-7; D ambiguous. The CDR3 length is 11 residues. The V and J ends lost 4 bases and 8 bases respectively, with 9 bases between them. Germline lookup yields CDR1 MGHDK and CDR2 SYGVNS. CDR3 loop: CASSAGRQQYF. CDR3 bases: TGTGCCAGCAGTGCCGGGCGTCAGCAGTACTTC.

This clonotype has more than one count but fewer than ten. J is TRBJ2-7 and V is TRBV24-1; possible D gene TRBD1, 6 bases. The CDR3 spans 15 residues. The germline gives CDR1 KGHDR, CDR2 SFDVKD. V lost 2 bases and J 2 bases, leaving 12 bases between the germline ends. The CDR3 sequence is CATSDSSTGAYEQYF. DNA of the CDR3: TGTGCCACCAGTGATTCGTCGACAGGCGCCTACGAGCAGTACTTC.

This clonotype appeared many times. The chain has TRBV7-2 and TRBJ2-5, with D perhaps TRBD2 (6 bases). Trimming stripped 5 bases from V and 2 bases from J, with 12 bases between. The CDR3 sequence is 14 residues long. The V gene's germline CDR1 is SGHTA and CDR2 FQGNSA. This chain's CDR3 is CASSASTRQETQYF. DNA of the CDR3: TGTGCCAGCAGCGCCTCGACTAGACAAGAGACCCAGTACTTC. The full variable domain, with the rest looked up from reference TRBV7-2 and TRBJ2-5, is GAGVSQSPSNKVTEKGKDVELRCDPISGHTALYWYRQSLGQGLEFLIYFQGNSAPDKSGLPSDRFSAERTGGSVSTLTIQRTQQEDSAVYLCASSASTRQETQYFGPGTRLLVL.

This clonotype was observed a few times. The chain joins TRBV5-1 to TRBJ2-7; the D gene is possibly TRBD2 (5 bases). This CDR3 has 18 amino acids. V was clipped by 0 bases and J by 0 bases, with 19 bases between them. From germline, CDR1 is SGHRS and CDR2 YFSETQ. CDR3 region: CASSLAGVSGYSSYEQYF. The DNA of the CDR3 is TGCGCCAGCAGCTTGGCCGGGGTCAGCGGCTATAGCTCCTACGAGCAGTACTTC.

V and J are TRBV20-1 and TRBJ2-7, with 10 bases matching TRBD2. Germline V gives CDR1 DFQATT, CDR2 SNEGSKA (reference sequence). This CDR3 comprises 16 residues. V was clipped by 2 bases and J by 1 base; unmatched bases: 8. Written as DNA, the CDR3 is TGCAGTGCTAGATCCCTAGCGGGAGACCTATCCTACGAGCAGTACTTC. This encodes CSARSLAGDLSYEQYF.

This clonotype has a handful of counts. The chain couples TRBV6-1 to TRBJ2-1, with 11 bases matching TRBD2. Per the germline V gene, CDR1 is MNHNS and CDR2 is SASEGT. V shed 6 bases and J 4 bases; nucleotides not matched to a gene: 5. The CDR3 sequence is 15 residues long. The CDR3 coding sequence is TGTGCCAGCAGGCTAGGGACTAGCGGTTACAATGAGCAGTTCTTC. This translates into CASRLGTSGYNEQFF.

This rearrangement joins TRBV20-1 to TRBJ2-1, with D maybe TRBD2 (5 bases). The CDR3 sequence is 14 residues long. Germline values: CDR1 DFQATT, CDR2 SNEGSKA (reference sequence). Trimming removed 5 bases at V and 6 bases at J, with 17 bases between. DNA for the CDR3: TGCAGTGCTTCGTCGGACCTGGACTTCAATGAGCAGTTCTTC. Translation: CSASSDLDFNEQFF.

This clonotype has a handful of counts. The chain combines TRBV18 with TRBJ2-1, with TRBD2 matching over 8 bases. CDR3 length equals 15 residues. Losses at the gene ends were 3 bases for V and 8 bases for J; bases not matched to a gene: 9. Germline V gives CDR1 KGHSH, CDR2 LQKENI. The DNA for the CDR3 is TGTGCCAGCTCACCCATGAGCGGGAGTGGGCATGAGCAGTTCTTC. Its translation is CASSPMSGSGHEQFF.

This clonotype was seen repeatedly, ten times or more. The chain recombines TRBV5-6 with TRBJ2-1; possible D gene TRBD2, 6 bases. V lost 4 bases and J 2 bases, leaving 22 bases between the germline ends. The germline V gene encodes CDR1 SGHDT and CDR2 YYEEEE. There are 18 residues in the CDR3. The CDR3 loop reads CASSSGLNSGNPYNEQFF. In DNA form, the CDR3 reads TGTGCCAGCAGCAGCGGACTTAATAGCGGCAACCCCTACAATGAGCAGTTCTTC.

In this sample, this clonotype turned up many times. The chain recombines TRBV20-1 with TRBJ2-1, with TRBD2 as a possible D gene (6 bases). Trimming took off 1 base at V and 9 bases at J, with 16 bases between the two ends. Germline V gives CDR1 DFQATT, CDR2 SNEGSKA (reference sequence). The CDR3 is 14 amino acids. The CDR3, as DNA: TGCAGTGCTAGAGTCTTGGCGGGGCGGGGTGAGCAGTTCTTC. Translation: CSARVLAGRGEQFF.

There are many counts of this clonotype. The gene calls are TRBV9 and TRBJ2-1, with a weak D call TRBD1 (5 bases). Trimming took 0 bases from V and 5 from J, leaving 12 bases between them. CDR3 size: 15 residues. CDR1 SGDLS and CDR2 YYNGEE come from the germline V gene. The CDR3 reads CASSVGWTINNEQFF. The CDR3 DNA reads TGTGCCAGCAGCGTAGGGTGGACAATCAACAATGAGCAGTTCTTC.